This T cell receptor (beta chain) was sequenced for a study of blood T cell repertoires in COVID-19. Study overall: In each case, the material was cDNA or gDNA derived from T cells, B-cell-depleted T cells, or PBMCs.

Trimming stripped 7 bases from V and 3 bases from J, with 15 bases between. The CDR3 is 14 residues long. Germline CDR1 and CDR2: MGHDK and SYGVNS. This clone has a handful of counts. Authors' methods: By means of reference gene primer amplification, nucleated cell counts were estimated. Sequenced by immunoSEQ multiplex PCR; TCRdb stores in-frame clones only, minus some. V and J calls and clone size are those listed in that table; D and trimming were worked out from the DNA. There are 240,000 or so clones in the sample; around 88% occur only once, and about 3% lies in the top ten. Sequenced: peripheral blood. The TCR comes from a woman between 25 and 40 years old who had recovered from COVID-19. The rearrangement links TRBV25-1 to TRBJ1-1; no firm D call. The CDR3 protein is CASKKGFTDTEAFF. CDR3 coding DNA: TGTGCCAGCAAAAAAGGTTTCACAGACACTGAAGCTTTCTTT.